This is a list of T cell receptor beta chains from one sample in a study of technical replicates of blood from a few donors. Assay: immunoSEQ multiplex PCR; the TCRdb copy retains only in-frame clones and omits some. The data contain around 76,000 clones, approximately 92% of them seen just once; the ten biggest clones take up 0.4% to 0.45%. The sequenced material came from T cells isolated from PBMCs. These receptors all stem from a human donor in good health. CDR3s include the opening cysteine and the closing phenylalanine or tryptophan. The D gene is left open where the match is weak. Not all rows give a size; the values are once, few, many and, for expanded clones, a class.

>14|-|TRBV7-3|-|TRBJ1-1
CASSIGQMSTEAFF
TGTGCCAGCAGCATAGGACAGATGAGCACTGAAGCTTTCTTT
>15|-|TRBV9|-|TRBJ2-7
CASSVELGQSYEQYF
TGTGCCAGCAGCGTAGAATTGGGGCAGAGCTACGAGCAGTACTTC
>17|-|TRBV12-5|TRBD1|TRBJ2-2
CASGLFLGGGDTGELFF
TGTGCTAGTGGTTTGTTCTTAGGGGGCGGAGACACCGGGGAGCTGTTTTTT
>16|-|TRBV5-6|TRBD1|TRBJ1-5
CASSLAMGQSNQPQHF
TGTGCCAGCAGCTTGGCAATGGGACAGTCCAATCAGCCCCAGCATTTT
>16|-|TRBV11-2|TRBD1|TRBJ2-1
CASSLAGTGAYNEQFF
TGTGCCAGCAGCTTAGCGGGGACAGGAGCCTACAATGAGCAGTTCTTC
>17|once|TRBV28|-|TRBJ1-2
CASSLGPLGGEDYGYTF
TGTGCCAGCAGTTTAGGACCTCTTGGGGGCGAGGACTATGGCTACACCTTC
>15|-|TRBV7-3|TRBD2|TRBJ2-3
CASSLTSGSTDTQYF
TGTGCCAGCAGCTTAACTAGCGGGAGTACAGATACGCAGTATTTT
>13|-|TRBV4-1|TRBD2|TRBJ2-4
CASTGGGKNIQYF
TGCGCCAGCACCGGGGGGGGGAAAAACATTCAGTACTTC
>15|-|TRBV7-3|-|TRBJ2-1
CASSSNRGGYNEQFF
TGTGCCAGCAGCTCCAACAGGGGGGGTTACAATGAGCAGTTCTTC
>15|-|TRBV30|TRBD2|TRBJ2-3
CAWMMTSGRSDTQYF
TGTGCCTGGATGATGACTAGCGGGAGATCAGATACGCAGTATTTT
>15|-|TRBV14|-|TRBJ2-1
CASSPLSSSYNEQFF
TGTGCCAGCAGCCCGCTTTCGAGCTCCTACAATGAGCAGTTCTTC
>12|-|TRBV7-9|-|TRBJ2-7
CASRTGFGEQYF
TGTGCCAGCAGAACAGGATTTGGCGAGCAGTACTTC
>13|-|TRBV6-1|-|TRBJ2-3
CASTSGYTDTQYF
TGTGCCAGCACAAGCGGGTACACAGATACGCAGTATTTT
>13|-|TRBV19|-|TRBJ2-2
CASRVYSTGELFF
TGTGCCAGTAGAGTTTACAGCACCGGGGAGCTGTTTTTT
>14|-|TRBV5-1|-|TRBJ1-3
CASSLGSSGNTIYF
TGCGCCAGCAGCTTAGGGAGCTCTGGAAACACCATATATTTT
>16|-|TRBV10-3|TRBD1|TRBJ2-5
CAIRSGTGGGQETQYF
TGTGCCATCAGATCCGGGACAGGGGGTGGGCAGGAGACCCAGTACTTC
>13|-|TRBV6-5|TRBD2|TRBJ2-3
CASRTSGTDTQYF
TGTGCCAGCAGGACTAGCGGAACAGATACGCAGTATTTT
>14|once|TRBV2|TRBD1|TRBJ2-6
CAITGGSGANVLTF
TGTGCCATTACAGGGGGCTCTGGGGCCAACGTCCTGACTTTC
>14|few|TRBV6-6|TRBD1|TRBJ1-4
CASRGTGRDEKLFF
TGTGCCAGCAGAGGGACAGGGCGGGATGAAAAACTGTTTTTT
>12|-|TRBV13|-|TRBJ2-7
CASSWRGYEQYF
TGTGCCAGCAGCTGGAGGGGATACGAGCAGTACTTC
>14|once|TRBV7-8|-|TRBJ1-2
CASSLYFQGNGYTF
TGTGCCAGCAGCTTATATTTCCAGGGAAATGGCTACACCTTC
>15|once|TRBV9|-|TRBJ2-7
CASSVGAGIVYEQYF
TGTGCCAGCAGCGTAGGCGCGGGAATAGTATACGAGCAGTACTTC
>15|-|TRBV11-3|TRBD2|TRBJ2-7
CASSLDYGGDYEQYF
TGTGCCAGCAGCTTAGATTACGGGGGGGACTACGAGCAGTACTTC
>13|-|TRBV6-5|-|TRBJ1-2
CASSRTRNYGYTF
TGTGCCAGCAGTAGAACAAGAAACTATGGCTACACCTTC
>15|-|TRBV7-9|TRBD2|TRBJ2-1
CASSPSGSGRGEQFF
TGTGCCAGCAGTCCCTCGGGAAGCGGGAGGGGTGAGCAGTTCTTC
>13|-|TRBV29-1|TRBD2|TRBJ2-1
CSVGSLGGTGEFF
TGCAGCGTTGGTTCGTTGGGGGGGACGGGAGAGTTCTTC
>15|-|TRBV7-9|TRBD1|TRBJ2-5
CASSYPGTGVETQYF
TGTGCCAGCAGCTATCCTGGGACAGGGGTGGAGACCCAGTACTTC
>13|-|TRBV27|TRBD1|TRBJ2-7
CASEQQGPYEQYF
TGTGCCAGCGAGCAACAGGGGCCCTACGAGCAGTACTTC
>15|few|TRBV14|-|TRBJ1-1
CASSQEFSGALQAFF
TGTGCCAGCAGCCAAGAATTCTCAGGCGCATTACAAGCTTTCTTT
>11|-|TRBV27|-|TRBJ1-1
CASSHKTEAFF
TGTGCCAGCAGTCACAAAACTGAAGCTTTCTTT
>17|-|TRBV27|TRBD2|TRBJ2-1
CASSKGSGTWNYNEQFF
TGTGCCAGCAGCAAGGGGAGCGGGACTTGGAATTACAATGAGCAGTTCTTC
>14|-|TRBV5-6|TRBD2|TRBJ2-5
CASSLPSGEETQYF
TGTGCCAGCAGCTTGCCTAGCGGGGAAGAGACCCAGTACTTC
>14|-|TRBV11-2|-|TRBJ2-7
CASSLGSRGDEQYF
TGTGCCAGCAGCTTAGGATCCAGGGGAGACGAGCAGTACTTC
>13|-|TRBV7-2|-|TRBJ2-3
CASSLGYIDTQYF
TGTGCCAGCAGCTTAGGATACATAGATACGCAGTATTTT
>15|-|TRBV5-1|TRBD2|TRBJ2-1
CASSLPGLADNEQFF
TGCGCCAGCAGCCTACCGGGACTAGCGGACAATGAGCAGTTCTTC
>17|once|TRBV5-6|TRBD1|TRBJ2-5
CASSSHWGQGTKETQYF
TGTGCCAGCAGTTCTCACTGGGGACAGGGGACGAAGGAGACCCAGTACTTC
>16|once|TRBV5-1|TRBD1|TRBJ2-3
CASGLGNRGQGDTQYF
TGCGCCAGCGGGCTGGGGAACAGGGGGCAGGGAGATACGCAGTATTTT
>14|-|TRBV6-5|-|TRBJ1-3
CASRSPRRGNTIYF
TGTGCCAGCAGGTCCCCTAGAAGAGGAAACACCATATATTTT
>14|-|TRBV12-5|-|TRBJ1-1
CASATGDGNTEAFF
TGTGCTAGTGCCACAGGAGACGGGAACACTGAAGCTTTCTTT
>13|-|TRBV6-5|TRBD2|TRBJ2-7
CASRTSGTYEQYF
TGTGCCAGCCGGACTAGCGGGACCTACGAGCAGTACTTC
>18|-|TRBV18|-|TRBJ1-5
CASSPSRVRADGNQPQHF
TGTGCCAGCTCACCTTCTAGGGTCAGGGCCGATGGCAATCAGCCCCAGCATTTT
>13|-|TRBV6-1|-|TRBJ2-1
CASSEVKRDEQFF
TGTGCCAGCAGTGAAGTTAAGCGGGATGAGCAGTTCTTC
>19|-|TRBV28|TRBD1|TRBJ1-5
CASSSSWSATGRNNQPQHF
TGTGCCAGCAGTTCCTCCTGGTCCGCGACAGGGAGGAACAATCAGCCCCAGCATTTT
>11|-|TRBV27|-|TRBJ1-1
CASSFGTEAFF
TGTGCCAGCAGTTTCGGCACTGAAGCTTTCTTT
>21|-|TRBV4-3|-|TRBJ2-1
CASSQDTLRSQLISSYNEQFF
TGCGCCAGCAGCCAAGATACGCTTCGGTCCCAACTAATTAGCTCCTACAATGAGCAGTTCTTC
>12|-|TRBV30|-|TRBJ2-1
CAWERAYNEQFF
TGTGCCTGGGAGCGGGCTTACAATGAGCAGTTCTTC
>14|once|TRBV5-4|TRBD1|TRBJ1-4
CASSLWDSGEKLFF
TGTGCCAGCAGCTTGTGGGACAGTGGCGAAAAACTGTTTTTT
>13|-|TRBV10-3|-|TRBJ2-5
CAINARGEETQYF
TGTGCCATCAACGCCAGGGGTGAGGAGACCCAGTACTTC
>11|-|TRBV20-1|-|TRBJ1-5
CSAGDLGTQHF
TGCAGTGCCGGTGACCTCGGGACCCAGCATTTT
>15|once|TRBV5-6|TRBD2|TRBJ2-7
CASSTYSGMSYEQYF
TGTGCCAGCAGCACCTATAGCGGGATGTCCTACGAGCAGTACTTC
>14|few|TRBV7-9|TRBD1|TRBJ1-5
CASSSDRDGQPQHF
TGTGCCAGCAGCTCAGACAGGGATGGTCAGCCCCAGCATTTT
>15|-|TRBV7-3|-|TRBJ2-6
CASSWSSPGANVLTF
TGTGCCAGCAGCTGGAGCAGTCCTGGGGCCAACGTCCTGACTTTC
>12|-|TRBV7-3|-|TRBJ2-3
CASSLLGDTQYF
TGTGCCAGCAGCCTACTCGGGGATACGCAGTATTTT
>13|-|TRBV18|-|TRBJ2-1
CASSRGDSGEQFF
TGTGCCAGCTCACGGGGGGACAGCGGGGAGCAGTTCTTC
>13|-|TRBV29-1|-|TRBJ2-7
CSVEPGIGYEQYF
TGCAGCGTTGAACCGGGTATAGGCTACGAGCAGTACTTC
>16|-|TRBV5-1|-|TRBJ2-1
CASSSKSDIIENEQFF
TGCGCCAGCAGCTCTAAATCGGACATAATCGAAAATGAGCAGTTCTTC
>14|-|TRBV7-9|-|TRBJ2-5
CASSFPRVGETQYF
TGTGCCAGCAGCTTCCCCAGGGTTGGGGAGACCCAGTACTTC
>15|-|TRBV25-1|TRBD1|TRBJ2-2
CASSRDRGNTGELFF
TGTGCCAGCAGTCGGGACAGGGGGAACACCGGGGAGCTGTTTTTT
>15|-|TRBV6-5|TRBD1|TRBJ2-7
CASSYLGTGNYEQYF
TGTGCCAGCAGTTACCTCGGGACAGGCAACTACGAGCAGTACTTC